Shown below are 18 T cell receptor beta chains from a single sample sequenced in a study of CD8 T cells in ankylosing spondylitis. Study results and limitations: Under 10 highly homologous variants formed a TCR beta motif that appeared characteristic of ankylosing spondylitis blood.

TCRdb recomputed calls from the 5' RACE reads with MiXCR, one row per CDR3 protein. Among approximately 540,000 distinct CDR3 sequences listed, about an eighth were seen once. The antigens these receptors bind are not known. The specimen sequenced was blood, either unsorted or a sorted T cell fraction (not recorded which). The source of these receptors is a male donor with ankylosing spondylitis.

This clonotype appeared many times. V gene TRBV3-1 combines with J gene TRBJ1-5; D unresolved. The CDR3 consists of 13 residues. Trimming shortened V by 0 bases and J by 4 bases, and 4 bases separated the two germline ends. Germline-derived CDR1 and CDR2 are LGHDT and YNNKEL (reference sequence). CDR3 sequence (DNA): TGTGCCAGCAGCCAAGACAGAAATCAGCCCCAGCATTTT. Its protein product is CASSQDRNQPQHF.

The gene calls are TRBV15 and TRBJ1-5, with a tentative D call TRBD1 (5 bases). The V end was cut by 6 bases, the J end by 7 bases, with 19 bases between. This CDR3 spans 15 amino acids. Germline values: CDR1 LNHNV, CDR2 YYDKDF (reference sequence). CDR3 amino acids: CATSNRGRAGQPQHF. The DNA for the CDR3 is TGTGCCACCAGTAACCGAGGACGAGCAGGGCAGCCCCAGCATTTT.

This clonotype was seen more than once but under ten times. V is TRBV20-1 and J is TRBJ2-7; D unresolved. The ends were cut back, 1 base at V and 7 bases at J, with 14 bases in the middle. The CDR3 runs 13 residues. Per the germline V gene, CDR1 is DFQATT and CDR2 is SNEGSKA (reference sequence). The CDR3 DNA reads as TGCAGTGCTAGAGTGGTGACCCTGGGAGAGCAGTACTTC. Amino acids: CSARVVTLGEQYF.

V and J are TRBV20-1 and TRBJ2-5; the D call may be TRBD1 or TRBD2 (6 bases each). The CDR3 has 16 amino acids. The germline V gene encodes CDR1 DFQATT and CDR2 SNEGSKA (reference sequence). V was cut by 7 bases and J by 4 bases, with 25 bases left in between. The DNA for the CDR3 is TGCAGTGTCATCTCTACCGGGGGCAGGGCTGGAGAGACCCAGTACTTC. It is translated as CSVISTGGRAGETQYF.

This clonotype was seen at least ten times. The chain is built from TRBV20-1 and TRBJ2-5, with TRBD2 identical over 7 bases. There are 14 residues in the CDR3. CDR1 DFQATT and CDR2 SNEGSKA come from the germline V gene (reference sequence). With 7 bases clipped from V and 0 bases from J, the junction kept 8 bases outside the gene matches. For the CDR3, the DNA is TGCAGTGTCCGGGGGGAGGGAAACCAAGAGACCCAGTACTTC. This codes for CSVRGEGNQETQYF.

The V gene is TRBV5-6, the J gene TRBJ2-2, with D hard to call. This CDR3 is built from 15 residues. The germline CDR1 and CDR2 sequences are SGHDT and YYEEEE. Trimming stripped 0 bases from V and 7 bases from J, with 13 bases between. DNA of the CDR3: TGTGCCAGCAGCTTGGAAAGTGGAAAAGTCGGGGAGCTGTTTTTT. Translating it yields CASSLESGKVGELFF. The whole variable domain, filled in from reference TRBV5-6 and TRBJ2-2, reads DAGVTQSPTHLIKTRGQQVTLRCSPKSGHDTVSWYQQALGQGPQFIFQYYEEEERQRGNFPDRFSGHQFPNYSSELNVNALLLGDSALYLCASSLESGKVGELFFGEGSRLTVL.

The genes are TRBV20-1 and TRBJ2-7; 12 bases are shared with TRBD2. This CDR3 is built from 15 residues. J lost 2 bases, V lost 2 bases, and 4 bases had no gene match. CDR1 is DFQATT and CDR2 is SNEGSKA in the germline V gene (reference sequence). DNA for the CDR3: TGCAGTGCTAGATCCCTAGCGGGAGGGACCTACGAGCAGTACTTC. Amino acids: CSARSLAGGTYEQYF.

As DNA, the CDR3 is TGTGCCAGCAGCCAAAGTGGTGCCTTTTTCTATGGCTACACCTTC. Its translation is CASSQSGAFFYGYTF. The V and J genes are TRBV3-1 and TRBJ1-2, with unresolved D. The germline V gene has CDR1 LGHDT and CDR2 YNNKEL (reference sequence). Trimming pared 2 bases from V and 4 bases from J, leaving 14 bases between. The CDR3 contains 15 residues.

This clonotype has a handful of counts. This chain connects TRBV5-1 to TRBJ2-3; D ambiguous. The germline V gene has CDR1 SGHRS and CDR2 YFSETQ. This CDR3 is 12 amino acids long. V dropped 7 bases and J dropped 6 bases, with 12 bases sitting between them. For the CDR3, the DNA is TGCGCCAGCTCAATCCTGGGGGATACGCAGTATTTT. This codes for CASSILGDTQYF.

This clonotype was detected only a few times. The CDR3 DNA is TGCAGTGCTTCAGGGACGGTGAACACCGGGGAGCTGTTTTTT. Its translation is CSASGTVNTGELFF. The chain links TRBV20-1 to TRBJ2-2, with D perhaps being TRBD1 or TRBD2 (5 bases each). Germline CDR1 is DFQATT and CDR2 is SNEGSKA (reference sequence). Trimming took off 5 bases at V and 1 base at J, with 11 bases between the two ends. This CDR3 has 14 amino acids.

This clonotype showed up just a few times. V and J are TRBV5-1 and TRBJ2-1, with D possibly TRBD2 on 7 matching bases. CDR1 and CDR2 from the germline V gene are SGHRS and YFSETQ. Deletions cut 4 bases from V and 9 bases from J, with 23 bases between. The CDR3 totals 16 residues. The CDR3 DNA follows: TGCGCCAGCAGCCTTCTGACTCTAGCGGAGGGGGGTGAGCAGTTCTTC. This codes for CASSLLTLAEGGEQFF.

The sample holds many counts of this clonotype. The genes are TRBV12-3 or TRBV12-4 and TRBJ1-2; TRBD1 might be the D (6 bases). Trimming pared 5 bases from V and 4 bases from J, leaving 14 bases between. The CDR3 consists of 14 residues. The CDR3 loop is CASSQGSMGYGYTF. As DNA, the CDR3 is TGTGCCAGCAGTCAGGGGTCCATGGGCTATGGCTACACCTTC.

This clonotype has more than one count but fewer than ten. The chain uses TRBV30 and TRBJ2-5; 10 bases align to TRBD1. Germline V gives CDR1 GTSNPN, CDR2 SVGIG (reference sequence). The length of the CDR3 is 14 residues. V gave up 4 bases and J gave up 5 bases; unmatched junction bases: 7. The CDR3 nucleotides are TGTGCCTGGAATTGGGACAGGGGCAAGGAGACCCAGTACTTC. It codes for CAWNWDRGKETQYF.

This clonotype has a count of ten or more. The chain links TRBV5-1 to TRBJ1-5; the D is unclear. CDR1 and CDR2 (germline): SGHRS, YFSETQ. V was trimmed by 2 bases and J by 0 bases, leaving 6 bases between them. There are 14 residues in the CDR3. Here the CDR3 DNA reads TGCGCCAGCAGCTTCGGGGATAGCAATCAGCCCCAGCATTTT. Protein: CASSFGDSNQPQHF.

The rearrangement joins TRBV15 to TRBJ2-5; D is perhaps TRBD2 (5 bases). Germline CDR1 LNHNV, CDR2 YYDKDF (reference sequence). The length of the CDR3 is 18 residues. The V gene lost 0 bases and the J gene lost 4 bases, with 21 bases spanning the gap. CDR3 in amino acids: CATSRDRQAELARETQYF. The CDR3 region has the DNA TGTGCCACCAGCAGAGATCGGCAAGCGGAGTTAGCCCGAGAGACCCAGTACTTC.

This clonotype was counted ten times or more. The chain combines TRBV29-1 with TRBJ2-5; 9 nucleotides match TRBD1. Germline V gives CDR1 SQVTM, CDR2 ANQGSEA. This CDR3 region has 13 residues. J was trimmed by 5 bases and V by 4 bases; bases with no gene match: 5. CDR3 sequence: CSVGTGDRETQYF. The CDR3 bases are TGCAGCGTTGGGACAGGGGATCGGGAGACCCAGTACTTC.

This chain uses TRBV5-6 with TRBJ2-5; 8 positions match TRBD2. The CDR3 has 15 amino acids. CDR1 is SGHDT and CDR2 is YYEEEE in the germline V gene. Trimming at V came to 4 bases and at J to 5 bases, leaving 10 bases not matched to a gene. The CDR3 reads CASSPRGLEGETQYF. Here the CDR3 DNA reads TGTGCCAGCAGCCCCCGGGGACTAGAGGGTGAGACCCAGTACTTC.

This sequence joins TRBV20-1 and TRBJ2-1; D possibly uses TRBD1 or TRBD2 (6 bases each). V lost 6 bases, J lost 4 bases, and 16 bases lay in between. From germline, CDR1 is DFQATT and CDR2 SNEGSKA (reference sequence). The CDR3 has 14 residues. CDR3 sequence: CSAQWGAAYNEQFF. The CDR3 nucleotides read TGCAGTGCCCAGTGGGGGGCCGCATACAATGAGCAGTTCTTC.